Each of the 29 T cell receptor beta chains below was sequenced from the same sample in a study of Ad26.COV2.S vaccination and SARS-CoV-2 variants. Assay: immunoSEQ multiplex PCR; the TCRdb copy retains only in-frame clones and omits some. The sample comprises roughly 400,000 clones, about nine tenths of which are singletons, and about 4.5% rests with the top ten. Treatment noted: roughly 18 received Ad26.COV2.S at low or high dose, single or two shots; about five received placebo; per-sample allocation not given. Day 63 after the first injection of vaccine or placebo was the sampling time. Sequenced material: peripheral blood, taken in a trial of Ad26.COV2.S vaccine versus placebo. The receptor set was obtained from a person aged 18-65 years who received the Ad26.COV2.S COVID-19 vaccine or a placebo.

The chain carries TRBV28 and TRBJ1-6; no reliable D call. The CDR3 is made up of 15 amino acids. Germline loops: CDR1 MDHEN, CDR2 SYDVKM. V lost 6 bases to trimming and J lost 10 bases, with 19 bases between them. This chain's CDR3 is CASRRMEGYRSPLHF. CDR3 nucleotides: TGTGCCAGCAGAAGGATGGAGGGTTATCGCTCACCCCTCCACTTT.

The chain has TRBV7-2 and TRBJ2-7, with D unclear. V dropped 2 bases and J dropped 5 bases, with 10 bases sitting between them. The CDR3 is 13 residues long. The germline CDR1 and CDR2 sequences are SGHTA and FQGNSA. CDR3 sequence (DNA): TGTGCCAGCAGCTTATATGATCGAAACGAGCAGTACTTC. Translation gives CASSLYDRNEQYF.

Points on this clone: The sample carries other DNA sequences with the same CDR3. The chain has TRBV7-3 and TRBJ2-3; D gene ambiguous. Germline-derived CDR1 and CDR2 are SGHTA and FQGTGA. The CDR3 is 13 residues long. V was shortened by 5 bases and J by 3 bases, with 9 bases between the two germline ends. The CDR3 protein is CASSPSRTDTQYF. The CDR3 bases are TGTGCCAGCAGCCCCAGTCGTACAGATACGCAGTATTTT.

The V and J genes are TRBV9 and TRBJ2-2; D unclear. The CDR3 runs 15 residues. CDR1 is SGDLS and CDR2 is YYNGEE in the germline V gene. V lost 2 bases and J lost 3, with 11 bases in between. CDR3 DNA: TGTGCCAGCAGCGTGGGTCCTACAGACACCGGGGAGCTGTTTTTT. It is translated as CASSVGPTDTGELFF.

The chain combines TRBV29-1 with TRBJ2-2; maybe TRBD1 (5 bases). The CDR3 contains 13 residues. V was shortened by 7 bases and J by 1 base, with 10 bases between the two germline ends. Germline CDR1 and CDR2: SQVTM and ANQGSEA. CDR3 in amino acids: CSGRQRNTGELFF. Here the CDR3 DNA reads TGCAGCGGTCGACAGAGGAACACCGGGGAGCTGTTTTTT.

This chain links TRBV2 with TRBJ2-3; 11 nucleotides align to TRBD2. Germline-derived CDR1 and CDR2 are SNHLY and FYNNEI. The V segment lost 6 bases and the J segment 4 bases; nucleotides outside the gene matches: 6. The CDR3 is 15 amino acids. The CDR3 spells CASRLAGGGPDTQYF. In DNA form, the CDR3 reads TGTGCCAGCAGATTAGCGGGAGGGGGCCCAGATACGCAGTATTTT.

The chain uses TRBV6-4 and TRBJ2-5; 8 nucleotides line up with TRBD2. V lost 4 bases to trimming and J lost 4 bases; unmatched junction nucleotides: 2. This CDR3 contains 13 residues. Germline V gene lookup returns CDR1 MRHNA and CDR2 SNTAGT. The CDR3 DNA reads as TGTGCCAGCAGTGGGCTAGCGGGAGAGACCCAGTACTTC. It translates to CASSGLAGETQYF.

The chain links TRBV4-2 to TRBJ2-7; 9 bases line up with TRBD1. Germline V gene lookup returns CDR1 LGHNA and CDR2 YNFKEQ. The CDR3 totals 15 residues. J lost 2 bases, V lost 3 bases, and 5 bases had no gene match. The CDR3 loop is CASSQEYRGPYEQYF. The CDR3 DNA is TGTGCCAGCAGCCAGGAATACAGGGGGCCCTACGAGCAGTACTTC.

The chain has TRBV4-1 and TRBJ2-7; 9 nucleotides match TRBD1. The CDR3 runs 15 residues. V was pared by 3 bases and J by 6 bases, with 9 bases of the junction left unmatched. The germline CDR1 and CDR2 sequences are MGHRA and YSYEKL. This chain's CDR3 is CASSQDGTGRGEQYF. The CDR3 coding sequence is TGCGCCAGCAGCCAGGACGGGACAGGGAGGGGCGAGCAGTACTTC.

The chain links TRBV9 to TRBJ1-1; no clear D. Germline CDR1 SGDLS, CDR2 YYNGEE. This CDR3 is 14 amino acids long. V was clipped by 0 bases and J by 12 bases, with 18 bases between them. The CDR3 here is CASSVDTNPIDPFF. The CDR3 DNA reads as TGTGCCAGCAGCGTAGATACAAATCCGATAGATCCTTTCTTT.

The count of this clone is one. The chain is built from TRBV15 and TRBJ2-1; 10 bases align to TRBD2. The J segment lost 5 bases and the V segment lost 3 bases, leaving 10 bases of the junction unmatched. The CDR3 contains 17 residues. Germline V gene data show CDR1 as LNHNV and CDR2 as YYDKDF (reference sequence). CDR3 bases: TGTGCCACCAGCAGGGGGGTGGCTAGCGGGAGCGACAATGAGCAGTTCTTC. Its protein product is CATSRGVASGSDNEQFF. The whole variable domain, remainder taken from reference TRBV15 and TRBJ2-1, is DAMVIQNPRYQVTQFGKPVTLSCSQTLNHNVMYWYQQKSSQAPKLLFHYYDKDFNNEADTPDNFQSRRPNTSFCFLDIRSPGLGDTAMYLCATSRGVASGSDNEQFFGPGTRLTVL.

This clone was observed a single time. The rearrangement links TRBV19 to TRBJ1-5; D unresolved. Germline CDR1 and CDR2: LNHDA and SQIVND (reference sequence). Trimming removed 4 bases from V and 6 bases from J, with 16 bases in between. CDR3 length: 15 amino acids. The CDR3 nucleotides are TGTGCCAGTAGTAGCCAGCCTCCGGGAGGTCAGCCCCAGCATTTT. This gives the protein CASSSQPPGGQPQHF.

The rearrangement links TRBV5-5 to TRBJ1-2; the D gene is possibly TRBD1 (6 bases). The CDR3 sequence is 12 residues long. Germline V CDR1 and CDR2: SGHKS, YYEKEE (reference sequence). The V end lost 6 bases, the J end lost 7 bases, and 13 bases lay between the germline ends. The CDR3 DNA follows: TGTGCCAGCACCGGGGCAGGGGCTGGCTACACCTTC. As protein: CASTGAGAGYTF.

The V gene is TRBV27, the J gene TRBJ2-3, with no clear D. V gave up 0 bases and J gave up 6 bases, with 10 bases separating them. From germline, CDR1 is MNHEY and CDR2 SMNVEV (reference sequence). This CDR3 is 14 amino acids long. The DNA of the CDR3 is TGTGCCAGCAGTTTATCGGTCGGTGGGGATACGCAGTATTTT. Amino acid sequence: CASSLSVGGDTQYF.

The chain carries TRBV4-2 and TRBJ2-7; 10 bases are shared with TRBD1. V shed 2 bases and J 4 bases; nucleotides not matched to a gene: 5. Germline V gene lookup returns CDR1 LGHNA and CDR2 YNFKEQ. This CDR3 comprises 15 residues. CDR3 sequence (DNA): TGTGCCAGCAGCCAAACCGGGACAGGGGCGTACGAGCAGTACTTC. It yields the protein CASSQTGTGAYEQYF.

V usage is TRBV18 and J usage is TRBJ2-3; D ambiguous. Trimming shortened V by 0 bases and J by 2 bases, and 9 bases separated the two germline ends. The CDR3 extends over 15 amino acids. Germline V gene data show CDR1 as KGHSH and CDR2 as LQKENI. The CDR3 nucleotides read TGTGCCAGCTCACCACCCAGTTCCCCCACAGATACGCAGTATTTT. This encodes CASSPPSSPTDTQYF.

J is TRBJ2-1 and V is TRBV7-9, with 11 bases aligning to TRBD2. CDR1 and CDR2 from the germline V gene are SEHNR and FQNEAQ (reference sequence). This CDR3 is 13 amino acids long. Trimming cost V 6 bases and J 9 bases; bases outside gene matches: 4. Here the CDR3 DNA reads TGTGCCAGCAGGACTAGCGGGACCGTTGAGCAGTTCTTC. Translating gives CASRTSGTVEQFF.

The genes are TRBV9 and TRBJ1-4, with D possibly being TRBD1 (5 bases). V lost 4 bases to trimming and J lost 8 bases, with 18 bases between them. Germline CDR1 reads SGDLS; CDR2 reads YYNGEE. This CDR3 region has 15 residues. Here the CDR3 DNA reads TGTGCCAGCAGCCCAGGGACCCAAAGTGGGGAAAAACTGTTTTTT. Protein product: CASSPGTQSGEKLFF.

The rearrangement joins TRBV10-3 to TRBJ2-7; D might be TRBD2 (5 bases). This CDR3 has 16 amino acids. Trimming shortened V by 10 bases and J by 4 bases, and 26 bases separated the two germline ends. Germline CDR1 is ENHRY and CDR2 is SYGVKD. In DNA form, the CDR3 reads TGTGCCACCAGAGTTTGGGTGGGAGAGAATTCTTACGAGCAGTACTTC. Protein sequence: CATRVWVGENSYEQYF.

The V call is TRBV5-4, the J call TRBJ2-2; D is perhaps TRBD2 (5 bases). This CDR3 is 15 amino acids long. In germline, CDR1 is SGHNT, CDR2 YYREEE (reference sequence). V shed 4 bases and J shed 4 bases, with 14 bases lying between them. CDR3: CASSPPGVGTGELFF. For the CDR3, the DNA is TGTGCCAGCAGCCCACCCGGGGTGGGCACCGGGGAGCTGTTTTTT.

The chain's CDR3 is CASSAGFQETQYF. The CDR3 region has the DNA TGTGCCAGCAGCGCGGGGTTCCAAGAGACCCAGTACTTC. The rearrangement uses TRBV5-6 and TRBJ2-5; D perhaps matches TRBD2 (6 bases). This CDR3 is built from 13 residues. Germline V CDR1 and CDR2: SGHDT, YYEEEE. The V and J ends lost 4 bases and 1 base respectively, with 8 bases between them.

CDR3 residues: CASRTGGVGYTF. The CDR3 region has the DNA TGTGCCAGCAGAACAGGGGGAGTGGGCTACACCTTC. This rearrangement joins TRBV28 to TRBJ1-2, with 8 bases lining up with TRBD1. Germline lookup yields CDR1 MDHEN and CDR2 SYDVKM. With V trimmed by 6 bases and J by 8 bases, 5 bases remained unmatched. The CDR3 length is 12 residues.

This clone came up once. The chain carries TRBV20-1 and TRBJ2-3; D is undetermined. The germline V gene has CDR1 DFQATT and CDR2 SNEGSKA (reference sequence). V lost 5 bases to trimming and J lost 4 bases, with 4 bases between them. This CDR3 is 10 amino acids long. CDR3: CSAGSDTQYF. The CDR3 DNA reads TGCAGTGCTGGTTCAGATACGCAGTATTTT.

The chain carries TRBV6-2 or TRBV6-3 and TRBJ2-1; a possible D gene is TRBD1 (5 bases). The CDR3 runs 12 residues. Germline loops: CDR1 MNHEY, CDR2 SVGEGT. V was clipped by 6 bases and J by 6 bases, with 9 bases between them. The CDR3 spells CASSDSFNEQFF. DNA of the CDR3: TGTGCCAGCAGCGACAGTTTCAATGAGCAGTTCTTC.

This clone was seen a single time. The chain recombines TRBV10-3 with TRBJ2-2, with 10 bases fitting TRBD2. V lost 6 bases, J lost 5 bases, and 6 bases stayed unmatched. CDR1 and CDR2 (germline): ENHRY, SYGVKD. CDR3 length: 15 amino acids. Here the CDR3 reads CAIRPSGSRTGELFF. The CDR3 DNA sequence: TGTGCCATCAGACCTAGCGGGAGTCGAACCGGGGAGCTGTTTTTT.

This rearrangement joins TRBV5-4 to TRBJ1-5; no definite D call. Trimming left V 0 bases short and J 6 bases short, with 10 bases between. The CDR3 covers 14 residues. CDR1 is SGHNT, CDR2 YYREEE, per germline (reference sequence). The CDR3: CASSLARAGQPQHF. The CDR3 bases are TGTGCCAGCAGCTTGGCCCGGGCAGGTCAGCCCCAGCATTTT.

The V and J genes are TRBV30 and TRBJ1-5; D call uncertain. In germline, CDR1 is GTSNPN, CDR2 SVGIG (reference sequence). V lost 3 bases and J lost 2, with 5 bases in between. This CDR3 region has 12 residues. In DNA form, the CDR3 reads TGTGCCTGGAGCACGGGCAATCAGCCCCAGCATTTT. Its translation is CAWSTGNQPQHF.

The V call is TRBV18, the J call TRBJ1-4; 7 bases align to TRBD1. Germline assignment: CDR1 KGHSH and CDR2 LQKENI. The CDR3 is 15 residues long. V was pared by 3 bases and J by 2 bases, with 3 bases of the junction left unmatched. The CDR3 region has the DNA TGTGCCAGCTCACCCAGACAGGGTACTAATGAAAAACTGTTTTTT. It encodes CASSPRQGTNEKLFF.

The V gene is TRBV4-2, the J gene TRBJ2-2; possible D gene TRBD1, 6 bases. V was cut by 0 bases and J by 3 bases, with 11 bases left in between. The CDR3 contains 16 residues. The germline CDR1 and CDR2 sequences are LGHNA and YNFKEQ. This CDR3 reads CASSQDRQGYTGELFF. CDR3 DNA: TGTGCCAGCAGCCAAGATCGGCAGGGGTACACCGGGGAGCTGTTTTTT.